One and the same sample provided the 10 T cell receptor beta chains below, sequenced in a study of T cell responses to AZD1222 COVID-19 vaccine. Sequencing was performed with immunoSEQ multiplex PCR; in TCRdb, only in-frame clones are kept and a portion is missing. The data show about 130,000 clones, around nine tenths seen once. Sequenced material: peripheral blood, taken on day 0 of AZD1222 vaccination. These receptors all stem from an adult in good health.

V is TRBV2 and J is TRBJ2-7; D is undetermined. The CDR3 spans 11 residues. V shed 10 bases and J shed 2 bases, with 9 bases lying between them. The V gene's germline CDR1 is SNHLY and CDR2 FYNNEI. In nucleotides, the CDR3 is TGTGCCACCGGCACCCCCTACGAGCAGTACTTC. It encodes CATGTPYEQYF. Complete variable domain (other parts from reference TRBV2 and TRBJ2-7): EPEVTQTPSHQVTQMGQEVILRCVPISNHLYFYWYRQILGQKVEFLVSFYNNEISEKSEIFDDQFSVERPDGSNFTLKIRSTKLEDSAMYFCATGTPYEQYFGPGTRLTVT.

The chain uses TRBV7-9 and TRBJ2-7; D possibly corresponds to TRBD2 (7 bases). The CDR3 spans 14 residues. V was cut by 1 base and J by 4 bases, with 11 bases left in between. Per germline, CDR1 SEHNR and CDR2 FQNEAQ (reference sequence). The DNA for the CDR3 is TGTGCCAGCAGCTTAGGGGGAGGGGGATACGAGCAGTACTTC. Translated: CASSLGGGGYEQYF.

CDR3 coding DNA: TGCGCCAGCAGCCTTCCCGTAGGGACAGTAGACTACGAGCAGTACTTC. This sequence encodes CASSLPVGTVDYEQYF. The chain couples TRBV5-1 to TRBJ2-7; 7 bases align to TRBD1. Per germline, CDR1 SGHRS and CDR2 YFSETQ. With V trimmed by 4 bases and J by 3 bases, 13 bases remained unmatched. The CDR3 contains 16 residues.

The chain couples TRBV7-6 to TRBJ2-1, with a weak D call TRBD2 (6 bases). This CDR3 is built from 15 residues. The germline CDR1 and CDR2 sequences are SGHVS and FNYEAQ. Trimming shortened V by 0 bases and J by 3 bases, and 9 bases separated the two germline ends. For the CDR3, the DNA is TGTGCCAGCAGCTTAGCAGAGCGGGTCTACAATGAGCAGTTCTTC. Amino acid sequence: CASSLAERVYNEQFF.

This clone is a singleton in its sample. This sequence joins TRBV30 and TRBJ1-1; D ambiguous. CDR3 length: 13 residues. V lost 2 bases, J lost 10 bases, and 17 bases lay in between. The germline CDR1 and CDR2 sequences are GTSNPN and SVGIG (reference sequence). CDR3 nucleotide sequence: TGTGCCTGGAGTTCAGGCACTGGGATATTAGCTTTCTTT. Its translation is CAWSSGTGILAFF.

This clone was detected only once. The chain couples TRBV19 to TRBJ1-2; 7 nucleotides agree with TRBD1. This CDR3 region has 12 residues. Germline V gives CDR1 LNHDA, CDR2 SQIVND (reference sequence). J was trimmed by 4 bases and V by 9 bases; bases with no gene match: 5. The chain's CDR3 is CASQDRSYGYTF. In nucleotides, the CDR3 is TGTGCCAGCCAGGACAGGAGCTATGGCTACACCTTC.

This chain joins TRBV27 and TRBJ1-4, with a weak D call TRBD1 (5 bases). Germline V gene lookup returns CDR1 MNHEY and CDR2 SMNVEV (reference sequence). CDR3 size: 13 residues. V gave up 5 bases and J gave up 4 bases, with 8 bases separating them. CDR3: CASSGTVNEKLFF. The DNA for the CDR3 is TGTGCCAGCAGTGGGACGGTTAATGAAAAACTGTTTTTT. Looking up the rest from reference TRBV27 and TRBJ1-4 gives the full variable domain: EAQVTQNPRYLITVTGKKLTVTCSQNMNHEYMSWYRQDPGLGLRQIYYSMNVEVTDKGDVPEGYKVSRKEKRNFPLILESPSPNQTSLYFCASSGTVNEKLFFGSGTQLSVL.

The V gene is TRBV15, the J gene TRBJ1-6; D may be TRBD1 (5 bases). CDR1 LNHNV and CDR2 YYDKDF come from the germline V gene (reference sequence). The V gene lost 4 bases and the J gene lost 0 bases, with 13 bases spanning the gap. The CDR3 is 17 amino acids. The chain's CDR3 is CATSNLGTSSYNSPLHF. The CDR3, as DNA: TGTGCCACCAGCAATCTGGGGACTAGCTCCTATAATTCACCCCTCCACTTT.

The gene calls are TRBV10-1 and TRBJ2-7, with TRBD2 as a possible D gene (6 bases). Trimming shortened V by 10 bases and J by 3 bases, and 16 bases separated the two germline ends. From germline, CDR1 is WNHNN and CDR2 SYGVQD (reference sequence). CDR3 size: 13 residues. The CDR3, as DNA: TGCGCCACTCAGGAGGGTGACGGCTACGAGCAGTACTTC. It specifies CATQEGDGYEQYF.

Here the CDR3 reads CASSPSTGGISANYGYTF. DNA for the CDR3: TGTGCCAGCAGCCCCTCGACAGGGGGCATAAGTGCTAACTATGGCTACACCTTC. The gene calls are TRBV5-5 and TRBJ1-2; 10 bases line up with TRBD1. The CDR3 totals 18 residues. V lost 4 bases and J lost 0; bases outside the gene matches: 12. Germline loops: CDR1 SGHKS, CDR2 YYEKEE (reference sequence).